This entry lists 13 T cell receptor beta chains sequenced from one sample in a study of T cell changes during pregnancy in multiple sclerosis. Here immunoSEQ multiplex PCR was the method, and the copy in TCRdb shows in-frame clones only, minus some. The table records some 79,000 clones, 75% to 95% of them present only once. The sequenced sample was CD4+ T cells from peripheral blood mononuclear cells, obtained in the second trimester of pregnancy. These receptors originate from a female donor with multiple sclerosis, enrolled in a pregnancy study.

This sequence joins TRBV30 and TRBJ2-1; 9 positions match TRBD2. The V gene's germline CDR1 is GTSNPN and CDR2 SVGIG (reference sequence). The CDR3 is made up of 16 amino acids. J was trimmed by 7 bases and V by 2 bases; bases with no gene match: 12. This CDR3 reads CAWSHWEAGGRNEQFF. The CDR3 bases are TGTGCCTGGAGTCATTGGGAAGCGGGGGGTCGGAATGAGCAGTTCTTC. Using reference TRBV30 and TRBJ2-1 for the parts outside the CDR3, the full variable domain is SQTIHQWPATLVQPVGSPLSLECTVEGTSNPNLYWYRQAAGRGLQLLFYSVGIGQISSEVPQNLSASRPQDRQFILSSKKLLLSDSGFYLCAWSHWEAGGRNEQFFGPGTRLTVL.

The V gene is TRBV6-5, the J gene TRBJ2-3, with TRBD1 as a possible D gene (6 bases). V was trimmed by 4 bases and J by 4 bases, leaving 18 bases between them. Germline CDR1 MNHEY, CDR2 SVGAGI. This CDR3 is 16 amino acids long. In DNA, the CDR3 is TGTGCCAGCAGTTTTACAGGGCATGGGATCGCAGATACGCAGTATTTT. Protein product: CASSFTGHGIADTQYF.

The chain joins TRBV6-6 to TRBJ2-3; tentatively, D is TRBD2 (5 bases). This CDR3 is built from 14 residues. From germline, CDR1 is MNHNY and CDR2 SVGAGI (reference sequence). The V end was cut by 6 bases, the J end by 0 bases, with 10 bases between. In nucleotides, the CDR3 is TGTGCCAGCAGGGCGGGTACCAGCACAGATACGCAGTATTTT. It yields the protein CASRAGTSTDTQYF.

This rearrangement joins TRBV7-2 to TRBJ2-7; 7 bases agree with TRBD1. The CDR3 consists of 13 residues. The ends lost 5 bases at V and 4 bases at J; junction bases unmatched: 5. Germline assignment: CDR1 SGHTA and CDR2 FQGNSA. This chain's CDR3 is CASSHGTAYEQYF. In nucleotides, the CDR3 is TGTGCCAGCAGCCACGGGACAGCATACGAGCAGTACTTC.

The chain couples TRBV18 to TRBJ2-7, with 10 bases fitting TRBD1. With 5 bases clipped from V and 4 bases from J, the junction kept 8 bases outside the gene matches. Germline V gene sequence: CDR1 KGHSH, CDR2 LQKENI. The CDR3 covers 15 residues. The CDR3 sequence is CASSAGTGELYEQYF. The DNA for the CDR3 is TGTGCCAGCTCAGCCGGGACAGGGGAGTTGTACGAGCAGTACTTC.

The chain links TRBV6-5 to TRBJ2-7; D not resolved. CDR3 length: 12 amino acids. V was pared by 6 bases and J by 6 bases, with 12 bases between. Germline values: CDR1 MNHEY, CDR2 SVGAGI. CDR3 sequence reads: CASRGRPGEQYF. The CDR3 bases are TGTGCCAGCAGGGGTAGACCGGGCGAGCAGTACTTC.

This sequence joins TRBV14 and TRBJ2-1; D not certain. The V end was cut by 4 bases, the J end by 8 bases, with 15 bases between. This CDR3 spans 14 amino acids. CDR1 is SGHDN, CDR2 FVKESK, per germline. CDR3 residues: CASSPPALSYEQFF. The DNA for the CDR3 is TGTGCCAGCAGCCCTCCTGCACTATCATATGAGCAGTTCTTC.

The genes are TRBV11-2 and TRBJ1-2; TRBD1 aligns across 7 bases. V gave up 5 bases and J gave up 7 bases; unmatched junction bases: 13. The CDR3 consists of 15 residues. CDR1 is SGHAT and CDR2 is FQNNGV in the germline V gene. CDR3 in amino acids: CASSARQGDFGGYTF. DNA of the CDR3: TGTGCCAGCAGCGCTCGACAGGGAGATTTCGGTGGCTACACCTTC.

This clone was seen a single time. The chain has TRBV7-6 and TRBJ2-2, with 8 bases that match TRBD1. The CDR3 is made up of 15 amino acids. Germline V gene sequence: CDR1 SGHVS, CDR2 FNYEAQ. V shed 6 bases and J 2 bases; nucleotides not matched to a gene: 5. The CDR3 loop is CASRRQGSNTGELFF. The CDR3 nucleotides read TGTGCCAGCAGGCGACAGGGGTCTAACACCGGGGAGCTGTTTTTT.

The V and J genes are TRBV2 and TRBJ2-1; 12 bases match TRBD2. Germline V CDR1 and CDR2: SNHLY, FYNNEI. V was clipped by 2 bases and J by 6 bases; unmatched bases: 5. This CDR3 region has 16 residues. Written as DNA, the CDR3 is TGTGCCAGCAGTGAACCGGGACTAGCGGGTGTCAATGAGCAGTTCTTC. This sequence encodes CASSEPGLAGVNEQFF.

The chain employs TRBV11-2 and TRBJ2-2; no clear D. The germline V gene encodes CDR1 SGHAT and CDR2 FQNNGV. V lost 5 bases and J 4 bases, leaving 11 bases between the germline ends. The CDR3 loop spans 14 amino acids. The CDR3 coding sequence is TGTGCCAGCAGCCGTCTGGGCTCCACCGGGGAGCTGTTTTTT. Amino acid sequence: CASSRLGSTGELFF. The full variable domain, its missing parts supplied by reference TRBV11-2 and TRBJ2-2, is EAGVAQSPRYKIIEKRQSVAFWCNPISGHATLYWYQQILGQGPKLLIQFQNNGVVDDSQLPKDRFSAERLKGVDSTLKIQPAKLEDSAVYLCASSRLGSTGELFFGEGSRLTVL.

This chain links TRBV11-2 with TRBJ2-3; 10 nucleotides match TRBD2. Unmatched junction bases numbered 9, after V lost 5 bases and J lost 4 bases. CDR3 length: 16 amino acids. Per germline, CDR1 SGHAT and CDR2 FQNNGV. The CDR3 sequence is CASSLRTSGVSDTQYF. DNA of the CDR3: TGTGCCAGCAGCCTCCGGACTAGCGGAGTGTCAGATACGCAGTATTTT.

This clone was found once. The chain joins TRBV19 to TRBJ1-5; 7 positions agree with TRBD1. The CDR3 extends over 16 amino acids. Germline V gene lookup returns CDR1 LNHDA and CDR2 SQIVND (reference sequence). V was clipped by 4 bases and J by 4 bases; unmatched bases: 10. CDR3 nucleotides: TGTGCCAGTAGTACTCGACGGACAGGCCAGAATCAGCCCCAGCATTTT. Translated: CASSTRRTGQNQPQHF.